These T cell receptor beta chains were read from a single sample in a study of cytomegalovirus exposure and HLA in healthy donors. Some clones are missing from TCRdb's copy, which holds only in-frame ones; the method was immunoSEQ multiplex PCR. The sample consists of 150,000 to 200,000 clones, about 83% of them appearing once. Sequencing was performed on PBMCs. The origin of the receptors is a woman in her twenties or thirties in good health and CMV-seropositive. Each CDR3 is given with its conserved first and last residue. Each record gives: CDR3 length, D gene, clone size, V gene, J gene, CDR3 protein, CDR3 DNA. The D gene is left open where the match is weak. The size of a clone is reported for some rows only, either as once, few or many, or as a class for expanded clones.

>13|NA|NA|TRBV5-5|TRBJ1-1
CASSLYRNTEAFF
TGTGCCAGCAGCTTATACAGGAACACTGAAGCTTTCTTT
>14|TRBD2|NA|TRBV10-2|TRBJ2-1
CASKGLAGRNEQFF
TGCGCCAGCAAGGGACTAGCGGGACGGAATGAGCAGTTCTTC
>14|NA|NA|TRBV29-1|TRBJ2-7
CSVERRGDLYEQYF
TGCAGCGTCGAGAGGCGGGGAGACCTGTACGAGCAGTACTTC
>15|TRBD2|few|TRBV7-4|TRBJ2-1
CASSDSGTIHNEQFF
TGTGCCAGCAGTGACTCCGGGACTATACACAATGAGCAGTTCTTC
>14|NA|NA|TRBV7-9|TRBJ2-5
CASSLGGDQETQYF
TGTGCCAGCAGCTTAGGTGGAGATCAAGAGACCCAGTACTTC
>14|NA|NA|TRBV28|TRBJ2-7
CAGRTPGGSGEQYF
TGTGCCGGAAGGACTCCGGGCGGCAGCGGGGAGCAGTACTTC
>15|TRBD1|NA|TRBV6-6|TRBJ1-3
CASSRVTGGRNTIYF
TGTGCCAGCAGCCGCGTGACAGGGGGAAGAAACACCATATATTTT
>16|TRBD2|few|TRBV6-5|TRBJ2-1
CASSYLTSGRPAEQFF
TGTGCCAGCAGTTACCTAACTAGCGGGAGGCCGGCTGAGCAGTTCTTC
>16|NA|NA|TRBV29-1|TRBJ1-2
CSVYGLDSLENYGYTF
TGCAGCGTTTACGGTCTGGACAGCTTAGAAAACTATGGCTACACCTTC
>15|TRBD1|few|TRBV6-1|TRBJ1-5
CASRKRQGGNQPQHF
TGTGCCAGCAGGAAAAGACAGGGTGGCAATCAGCCCCAGCATTTT
>14|NA|NA|TRBV5-1|TRBJ2-7
CASSLLVESNEQYF
TGCGCCAGCAGCTTGTTGGTCGAGTCGAACGAGCAGTACTTC
>12|NA|NA|TRBV29-1|TRBJ2-5
CSVAWRKETQYF
TGCAGCGTTGCATGGAGAAAAGAGACCCAGTACTTC
>12|NA|NA|TRBV7-2|TRBJ2-3
CASSLHTDTQYF
TGTGCCAGCAGCTTACACACAGATACGCAGTATTTT
>13|NA|NA|TRBV28|TRBJ1-2
CASSLGRLSGYTF
TGTGCCAGCAGTTTAGGGAGGTTGAGTGGCTACACCTTC
>14|NA|NA|TRBV28|TRBJ2-5
CASSFSGLQETQYF
TGTGCCAGCAGTTTCTCGGGTCTACAAGAGACCCAGTACTTC
>16|NA|NA|TRBV6-5|TRBJ2-2
CASSYSLGVLTGELFF
TGTGCCAGCAGTTACTCCCTAGGTGTTTTGACCGGGGAGCTGTTTTTT